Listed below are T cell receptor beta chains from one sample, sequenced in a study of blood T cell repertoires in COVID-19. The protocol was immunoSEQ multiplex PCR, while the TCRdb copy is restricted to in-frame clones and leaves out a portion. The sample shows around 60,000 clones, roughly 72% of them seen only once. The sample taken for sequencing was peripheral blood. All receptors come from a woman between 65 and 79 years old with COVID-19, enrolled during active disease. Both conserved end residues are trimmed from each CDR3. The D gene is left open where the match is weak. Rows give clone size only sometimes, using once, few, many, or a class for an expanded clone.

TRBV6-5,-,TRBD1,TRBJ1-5,ASRLDRGGNQPQH
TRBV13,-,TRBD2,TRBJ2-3,ASSPRTSGAGDTQY
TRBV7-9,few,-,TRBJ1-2,ASSSGSQGLHGYT
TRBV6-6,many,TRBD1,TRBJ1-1,ASSYATGGTNTEAF
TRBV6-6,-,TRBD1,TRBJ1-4,ASSYSGGTNEKLF
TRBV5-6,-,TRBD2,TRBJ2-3,ASSLIRSGRSLDTQY
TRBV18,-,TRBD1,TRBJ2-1,ASSAGTGGNEQF
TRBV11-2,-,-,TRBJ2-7,ASTPGGEQY
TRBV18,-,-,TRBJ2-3,ASSPLPGGTYTDTQY
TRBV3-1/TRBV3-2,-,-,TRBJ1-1,ASSQEAGNTEAF
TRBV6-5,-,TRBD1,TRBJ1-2,ASSYIGGELGGYT
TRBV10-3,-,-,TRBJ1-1,AISEGLLNTEAF
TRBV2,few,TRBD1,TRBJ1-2,ASSPRQGAYGYT
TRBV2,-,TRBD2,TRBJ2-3,ASGGGNRNTQY
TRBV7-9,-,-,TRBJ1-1,ASSLARERAF
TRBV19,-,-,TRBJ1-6,ASSMTNNSPLH
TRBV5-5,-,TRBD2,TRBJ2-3,ASAIGLAVSTDTQY
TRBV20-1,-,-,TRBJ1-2,SARYQSGYT
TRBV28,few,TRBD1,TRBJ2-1,ASSHSGTGSGEQF
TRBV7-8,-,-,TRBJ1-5,ASSHAGESGQPQH
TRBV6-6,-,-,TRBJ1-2,ASSYQGVRGYT
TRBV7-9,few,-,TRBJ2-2,ASSSRVKDTGELF
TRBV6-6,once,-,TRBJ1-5,ASSYEGVQPQH
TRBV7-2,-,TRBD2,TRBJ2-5,ASSLGTSGAQY
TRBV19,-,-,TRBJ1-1,ASDPGVMNTEAF
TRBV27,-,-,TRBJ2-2,ASSGFRELF
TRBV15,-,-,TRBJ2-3,ATSSIGPTDTQY
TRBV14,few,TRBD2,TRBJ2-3,ASSQESKREATTSTDTQY
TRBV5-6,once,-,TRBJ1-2,ASSSNLLRETYGYT
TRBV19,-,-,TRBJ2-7,ASSMRFGGEQY
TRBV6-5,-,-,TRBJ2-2,ASGQTGELF
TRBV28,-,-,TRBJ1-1,ATSQPRLAF
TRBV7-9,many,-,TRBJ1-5,ASSPNTGNQPQH
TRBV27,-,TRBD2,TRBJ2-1,ASSSRGTSNEQF
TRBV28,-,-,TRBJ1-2,ASNPDRSRGDGYT
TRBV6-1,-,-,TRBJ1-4,ASSDGEVWEKLF
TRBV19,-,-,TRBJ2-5,ASSIAELETQY
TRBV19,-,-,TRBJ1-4,ASSTGVKSGKLF
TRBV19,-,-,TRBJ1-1,ASASGATEAF
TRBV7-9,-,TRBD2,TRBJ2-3,ASSLGVREGTDTQY
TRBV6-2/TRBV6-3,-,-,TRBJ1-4,ASSLTATNEKLF
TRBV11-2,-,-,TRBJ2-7,ASSLRTSGFEQY
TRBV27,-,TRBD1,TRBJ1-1,ASTRTGGNTEAF
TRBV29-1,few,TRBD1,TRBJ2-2,SGQQGAFAGELF
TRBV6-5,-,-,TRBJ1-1,ASSYSLGRNTEAF
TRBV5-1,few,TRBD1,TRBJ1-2,ASSSGQGSDYGYT
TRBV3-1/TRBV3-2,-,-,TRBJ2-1,ASSQVGGNEQF
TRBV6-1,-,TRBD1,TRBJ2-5,ASSEMGDSAETQY
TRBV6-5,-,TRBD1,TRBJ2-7,ASTRGLNYEQY
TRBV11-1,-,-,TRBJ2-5,ASSLSPGETQY
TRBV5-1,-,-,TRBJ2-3,ASSLTGPRNTDTQY
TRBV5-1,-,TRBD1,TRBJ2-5,ASSLQTGGETQY
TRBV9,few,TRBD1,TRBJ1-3,ASSVGQGHGNTIY
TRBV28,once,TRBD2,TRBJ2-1,ASTPREGWNEQF
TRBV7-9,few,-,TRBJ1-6,ASTTSLNSPLH
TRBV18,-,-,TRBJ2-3,ASSPPQNPDTQY
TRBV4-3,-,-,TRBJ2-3,ASSLRDTDTQY